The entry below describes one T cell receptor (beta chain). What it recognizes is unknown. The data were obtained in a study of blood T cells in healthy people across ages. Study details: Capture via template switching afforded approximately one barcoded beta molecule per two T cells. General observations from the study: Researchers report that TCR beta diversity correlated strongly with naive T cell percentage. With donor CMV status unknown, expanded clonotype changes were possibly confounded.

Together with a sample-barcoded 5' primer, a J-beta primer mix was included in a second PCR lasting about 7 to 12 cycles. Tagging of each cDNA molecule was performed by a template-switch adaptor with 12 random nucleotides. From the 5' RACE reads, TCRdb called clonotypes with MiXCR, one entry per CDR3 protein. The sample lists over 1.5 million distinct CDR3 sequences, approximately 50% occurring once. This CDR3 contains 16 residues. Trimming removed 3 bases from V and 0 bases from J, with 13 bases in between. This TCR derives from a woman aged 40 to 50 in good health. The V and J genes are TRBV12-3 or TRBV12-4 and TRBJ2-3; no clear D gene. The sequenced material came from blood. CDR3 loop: CASSLTQFPSTDTQYF. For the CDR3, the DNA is TGTGCCAGCAGTTTGACCCAGTTTCCTAGCACAGATACGCAGTATTTT.